This TCR beta chain is from a study of OX40 agonist ivuxolimab in advanced cancers. Whole-study findings and limits: Circulating CD4+ and CD8+ T cells showed clonal expansion by week 6 at 0.1 to 3.0 mg/kg. Antigen specificity was not determined for the expanded peripheral T cells. Nonresponders included some who also had low normalized T-cell clonal expansion.

This clone showed up just once. Its antigen is still unknown. Some clones are missing from TCRdb's copy, which holds only in-frame ones; the method was immunoSEQ multiplex PCR. In the table there are 30,000 to 40,000 clones, around 89% of which are singletons. This CDR3 is 12 amino acids long. Germline-derived CDR1 and CDR2 are SGHTA and FQGNSA. The ends lost 8 bases at V and 3 bases at J; junction bases unmatched: 2. Source: CD4+ or CD8+ T cells sorted from blood, taken in a trial of the OX40 agonist ivuxolimab. This receptor was identified in an adult with an advanced solid tumor such as melanoma, head and neck, liver or kidney cancer. The chain joins TRBV7-2 to TRBJ2-3, with 7 nucleotides matching TRBD1. CDR3 in DNA: TGTGCCAGCGGACAGGAGACAGATACGCAGTATTTT. Its protein is CASGQETDTQYF. The whole variable domain, remainder taken from reference TRBV7-2 and TRBJ2-3, is GAGVSQSPSNKVTEKGKDVELRCDPISGHTALYWYRQSLGQGLEFLIYFQGNSAPDKSGLPSDRFSAERTGGSVSTLTIQRTQQEDSAVYLCASGQETDTQYFGPGTRLTVL.